This TCR beta chain was captured by sequencing in a study of cytomegalovirus exposure and HLA in healthy donors. The CDR3 runs 12 residues. The ends lost 8 bases at V and 3 bases at J; junction bases unmatched: 1. Germline CDR1 MDHEN, CDR2 SYDVKM. A remark on this clone: Its matching antigen is unknown.

Whole-study results and caveats: Among donors in an Asian-associated ancestry cluster, a later analysis reportedly found fewer N-insertions than the roughly 610-donor mean.

The PCR was carried out with 60 Vbeta primers and 13 Jbeta primers. The authors' processing: An analysis performed later counted 60 million to 90 million unique TCR beta chains (roughly 10 million of them shared). Produced via immunoSEQ multiplex PCR; TCRdb's table is partial and in-frame only. D and trimming were read from the DNA, whereas the V and J calls and clone size are those reported in that table. Of 150,000 to 200,000 clones in the sample, about 82% are singletons; the top ten hold 1%. V and J are TRBV28 and TRBJ1-5; 7 nucleotides agree with TRBD1. This receptor was identified in a woman aged 50 to 65 in good health and CMV-seropositive. The material sequenced was PBMCs. This CDR3 is CASGTVNQPQHF. The CDR3 coding sequence is TGTGCCAGCGGGACAGTCAATCAGCCCCAGCATTTT.